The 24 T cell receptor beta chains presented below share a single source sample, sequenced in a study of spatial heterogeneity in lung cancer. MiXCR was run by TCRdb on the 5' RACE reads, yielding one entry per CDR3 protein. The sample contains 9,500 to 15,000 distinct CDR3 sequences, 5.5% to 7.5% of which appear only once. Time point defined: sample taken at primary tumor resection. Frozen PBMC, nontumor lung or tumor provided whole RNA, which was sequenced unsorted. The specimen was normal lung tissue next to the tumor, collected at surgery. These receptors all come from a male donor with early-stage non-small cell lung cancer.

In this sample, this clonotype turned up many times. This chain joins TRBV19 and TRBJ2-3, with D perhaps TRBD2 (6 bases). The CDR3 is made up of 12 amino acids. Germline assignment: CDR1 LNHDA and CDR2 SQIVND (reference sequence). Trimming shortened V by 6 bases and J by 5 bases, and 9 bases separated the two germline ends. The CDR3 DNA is TGTGCCAGTAGACTAGCCGGAGATACGCAGTATTTT. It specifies CASRLAGDTQYF.

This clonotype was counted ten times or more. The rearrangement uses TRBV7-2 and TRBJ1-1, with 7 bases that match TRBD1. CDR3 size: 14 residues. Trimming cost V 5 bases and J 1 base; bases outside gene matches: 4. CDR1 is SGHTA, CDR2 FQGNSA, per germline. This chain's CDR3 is CASSLGTANTEAFF. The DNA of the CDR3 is TGTGCCAGCAGCCTTGGGACAGCGAACACTGAAGCTTTCTTT.

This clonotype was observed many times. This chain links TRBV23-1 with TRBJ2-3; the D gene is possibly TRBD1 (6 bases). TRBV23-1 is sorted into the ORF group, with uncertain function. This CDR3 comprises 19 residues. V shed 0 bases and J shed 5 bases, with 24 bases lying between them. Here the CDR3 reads CASSQSYPRDTVSKDTQYF. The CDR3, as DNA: TGCGCCAGCAGTCAATCTTATCCCCGGGACACAGTTTCTAAAGATACGCAGTATTTT.

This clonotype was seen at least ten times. The CDR3 is CASSTQGILTNTEAFF. The DNA of the CDR3 is TGTGCCAGCAGCACGCAAGGGATCCTCACGAACACTGAAGCTTTCTTT. The chain couples TRBV14 to TRBJ1-1; D remains unclear. The CDR3 contains 16 residues. The V gene's germline CDR1 is SGHDN and CDR2 FVKESK. The V end lost 5 bases, the J end lost 1 base, and 17 bases lay between the germline ends. The full variable domain, in which reference TRBV14 and TRBJ1-1 provide the parts outside the CDR3, is EAGVTQFPSHSVIEKGQTVTLRCDPISGHDNLYWYRRVMGKEIKFLLHFVKESKQDESGMPNNRFLAERTGGTYSTLKVQPAELEDSGVYFCASSTQGILTNTEAFFGQGTRLTVV.

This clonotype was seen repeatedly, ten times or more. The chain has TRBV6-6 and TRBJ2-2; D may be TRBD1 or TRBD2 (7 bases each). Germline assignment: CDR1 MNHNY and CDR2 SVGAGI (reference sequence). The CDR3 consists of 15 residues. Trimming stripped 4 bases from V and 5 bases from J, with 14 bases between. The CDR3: CASSFNRGGTGELFF. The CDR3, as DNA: TGTGCCAGCAGTTTCAACAGGGGAGGGACCGGGGAGCTGTTTTTT.

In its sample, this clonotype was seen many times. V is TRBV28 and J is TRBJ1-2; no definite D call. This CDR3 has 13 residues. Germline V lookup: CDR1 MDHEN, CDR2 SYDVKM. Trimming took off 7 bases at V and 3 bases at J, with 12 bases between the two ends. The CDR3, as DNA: TGTGCCAGCACCAACCAATACCACTATGGCTACACCTTC. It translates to CASTNQYHYGYTF.

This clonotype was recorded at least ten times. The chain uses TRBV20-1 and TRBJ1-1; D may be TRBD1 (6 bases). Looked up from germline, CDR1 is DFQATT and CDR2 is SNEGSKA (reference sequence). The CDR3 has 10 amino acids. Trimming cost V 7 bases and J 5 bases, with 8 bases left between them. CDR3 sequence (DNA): TGCAGTGTCCAGGGGACTGAAGCTTTCTTT. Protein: CSVQGTEAFF.

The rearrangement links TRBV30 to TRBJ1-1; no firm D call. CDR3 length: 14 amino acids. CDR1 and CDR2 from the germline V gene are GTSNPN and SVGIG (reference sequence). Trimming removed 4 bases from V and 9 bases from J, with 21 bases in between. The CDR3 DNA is TGTGCCTGGAACCCCTCCCCGGCGCTTCCAAAAGCTTTCTTT. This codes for CAWNPSPALPKAFF.

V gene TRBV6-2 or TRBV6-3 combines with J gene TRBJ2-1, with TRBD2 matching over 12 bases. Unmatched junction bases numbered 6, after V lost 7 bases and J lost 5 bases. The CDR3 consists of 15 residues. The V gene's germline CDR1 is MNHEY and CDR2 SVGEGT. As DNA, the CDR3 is TGTGCCAGCACCGAACTAGCGGGAGGCAACAATGAGCAGTTCTTC. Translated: CASTELAGGNNEQFF.

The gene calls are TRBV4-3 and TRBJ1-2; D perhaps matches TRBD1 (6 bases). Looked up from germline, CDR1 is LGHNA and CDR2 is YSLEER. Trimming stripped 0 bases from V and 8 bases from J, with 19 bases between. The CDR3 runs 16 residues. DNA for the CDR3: TGCGCCAGCAGCCAAGATTGGAGGCAGGGGATAAGCGGCTACACCTTC. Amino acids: CASSQDWRQGISGYTF.

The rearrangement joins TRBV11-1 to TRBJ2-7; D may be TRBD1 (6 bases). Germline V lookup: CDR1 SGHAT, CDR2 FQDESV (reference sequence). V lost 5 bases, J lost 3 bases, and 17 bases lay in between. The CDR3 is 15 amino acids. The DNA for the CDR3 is TGTGCCAGCAGCCTCACGAGGACAGCCTACTACGAGCAGTACTTC. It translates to CASSLTRTAYYEQYF.

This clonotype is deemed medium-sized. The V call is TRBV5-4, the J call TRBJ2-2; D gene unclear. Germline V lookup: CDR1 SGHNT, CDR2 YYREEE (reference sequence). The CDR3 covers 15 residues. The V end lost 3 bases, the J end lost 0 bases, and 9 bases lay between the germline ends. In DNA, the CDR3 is TGTGCCAGCAGCTCCGAAGTCGCGAACACCGGGGAGCTGTTTTTT. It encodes CASSSEVANTGELFF. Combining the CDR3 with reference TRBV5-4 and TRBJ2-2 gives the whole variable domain ETGVTQSPTHLIKTRGQQVTLRCSSQSGHNTVSWYQQALGQGPQFIFQYYREEENGRGNFPPRFSGLQFPNYSSELNVNALELDDSALYLCASSSEVANTGELFFGEGSRLTVL.

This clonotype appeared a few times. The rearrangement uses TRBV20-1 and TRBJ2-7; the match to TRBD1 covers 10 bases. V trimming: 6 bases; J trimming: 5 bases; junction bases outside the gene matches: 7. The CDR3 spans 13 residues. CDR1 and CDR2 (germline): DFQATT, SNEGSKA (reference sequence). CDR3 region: CSADRQGADEQYF. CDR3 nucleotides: TGCAGTGCAGATCGACAGGGGGCCGACGAGCAGTACTTC.

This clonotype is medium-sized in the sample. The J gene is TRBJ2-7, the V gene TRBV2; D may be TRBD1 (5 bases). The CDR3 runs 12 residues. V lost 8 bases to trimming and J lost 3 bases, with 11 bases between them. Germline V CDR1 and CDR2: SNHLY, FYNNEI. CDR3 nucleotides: TGTGCCAGCGGTGGGGCAGGCTACGAGCAGTACTTC. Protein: CASGGAGYEQYF. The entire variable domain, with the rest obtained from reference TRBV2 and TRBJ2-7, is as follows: EPEVTQTPSHQVTQMGQEVILRCVPISNHLYFYWYRQILGQKVEFLVSFYNNEISEKSEIFDDQFSVERPDGSNFTLKIRSTKLEDSAMYFCASGGAGYEQYFGPGTRLTVT.

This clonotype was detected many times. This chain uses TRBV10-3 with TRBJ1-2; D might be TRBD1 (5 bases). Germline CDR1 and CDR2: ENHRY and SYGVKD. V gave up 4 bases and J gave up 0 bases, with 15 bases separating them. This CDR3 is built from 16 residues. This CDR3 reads CAISAEPPGPNYGYTF. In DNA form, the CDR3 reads TGTGCCATCAGTGCCGAACCCCCGGGACCTAACTATGGCTACACCTTC.

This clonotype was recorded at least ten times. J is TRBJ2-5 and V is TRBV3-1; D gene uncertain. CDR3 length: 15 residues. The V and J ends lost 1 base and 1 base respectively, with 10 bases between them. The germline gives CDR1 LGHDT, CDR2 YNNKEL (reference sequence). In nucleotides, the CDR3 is TGTGCCAGCAGCCAAGCGGGCTGGGTCCAAGAGACCCAGTACTTC. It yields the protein CASSQAGWVQETQYF.

The CDR3 reads CASSSNRGKETQYF. As DNA, the CDR3 is TGTGCCAGCAGTTCCAACAGGGGTAAAGAGACCCAGTACTTC. The chain combines TRBV7-2 with TRBJ2-5, with TRBD1 matching over 7 bases. The CDR3 totals 14 residues. The germline gives CDR1 SGHTA, CDR2 FQGNSA. Trimming removed 6 bases from V and 3 bases from J; junction bases left unmatched: 7. Drawing the rest from reference TRBV7-2 and TRBJ2-5, the complete variable domain is GAGVSQSPSNKVTEKGKDVELRCDPISGHTALYWYRQSLGQGLEFLIYFQGNSAPDKSGLPSDRFSAERTGGSVSTLTIQRTQQEDSAVYLCASSSNRGKETQYFGPGTRLLVL.

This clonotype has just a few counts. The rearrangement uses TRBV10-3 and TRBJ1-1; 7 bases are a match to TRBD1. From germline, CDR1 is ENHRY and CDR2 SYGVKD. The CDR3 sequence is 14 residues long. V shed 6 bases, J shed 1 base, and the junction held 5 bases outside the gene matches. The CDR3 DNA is TGTGCCATCAGGGTGGACAGGACGAACACTGAAGCTTTCTTT. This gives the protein CAIRVDRTNTEAFF.

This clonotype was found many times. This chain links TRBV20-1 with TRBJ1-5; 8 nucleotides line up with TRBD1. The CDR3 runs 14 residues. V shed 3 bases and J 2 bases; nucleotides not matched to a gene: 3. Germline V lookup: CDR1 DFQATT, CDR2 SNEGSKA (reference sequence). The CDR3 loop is CSASPDRGNQPQHF. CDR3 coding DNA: TGCAGTGCTAGTCCGGACAGGGGCAATCAGCCCCAGCATTTT.

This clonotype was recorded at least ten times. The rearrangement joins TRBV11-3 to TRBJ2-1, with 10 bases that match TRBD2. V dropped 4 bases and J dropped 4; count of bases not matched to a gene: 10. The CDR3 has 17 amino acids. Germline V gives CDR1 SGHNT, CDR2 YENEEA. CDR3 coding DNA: TGTGCCAGCAGCTCCGCCCCGTCTAGCGGGAGTTACAATGAGCAGTTCTTC. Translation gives CASSSAPSSGSYNEQFF.

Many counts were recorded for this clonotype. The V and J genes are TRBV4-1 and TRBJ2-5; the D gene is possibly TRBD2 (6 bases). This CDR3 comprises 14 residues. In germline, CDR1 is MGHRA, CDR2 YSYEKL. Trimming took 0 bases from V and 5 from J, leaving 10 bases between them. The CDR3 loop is CASSQDGAGETQYF. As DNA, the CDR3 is TGCGCCAGCAGCCAAGATGGGGCGGGGGAGACCCAGTACTTC.

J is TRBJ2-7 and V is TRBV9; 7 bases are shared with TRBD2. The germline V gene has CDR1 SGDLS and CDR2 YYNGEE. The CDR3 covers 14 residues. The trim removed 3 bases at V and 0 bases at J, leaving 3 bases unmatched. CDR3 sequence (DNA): TGTGCCAGCAGCGAAGCGGGAAGCTCCTACGAGCAGTACTTC. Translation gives CASSEAGSSYEQYF.

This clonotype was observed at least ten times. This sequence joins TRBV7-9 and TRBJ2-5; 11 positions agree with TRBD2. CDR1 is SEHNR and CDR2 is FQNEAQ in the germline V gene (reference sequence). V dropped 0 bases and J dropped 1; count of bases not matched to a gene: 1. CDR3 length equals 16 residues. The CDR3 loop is CASSLALAGGQETQYF. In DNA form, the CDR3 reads TGTGCCAGCAGCTTAGCCCTAGCGGGGGGCCAAGAGACCCAGTACTTC.

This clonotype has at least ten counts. CDR3 bases: TGTGCCAGCAGTTACGAAACAGGGGGCGGTTGGGTTGATTCACCCCTCCACTTT. Its translation is CASSYETGGGWVDSPLHF. V is TRBV6-6 and J is TRBJ1-6; 9 bases agree with TRBD1. V trimming: 2 bases; J trimming: 8 bases; junction bases outside the gene matches: 13. The CDR3 spans 18 residues. Germline assignment: CDR1 MNHNY and CDR2 SVGAGI (reference sequence).